This T cell receptor beta chain is from a study of blood T cell repertoires in COVID-19. At the level of the study: PBMCs, B-cell-depleted T cells, or T cells provided the cDNA or gDNA that made up the material.

Method: immunoSEQ multiplex PCR; TCRdb's copy keeps in-frame clones and lacks some. The table records approximately 37,000 clones, 75% to 90% of them present only once. Germline trimming cut 6 bases from V and 8 bases from J; bases unmatched to any gene: 11. The CDR3 has 15 amino acids. Germline V CDR1 and CDR2: SNHLY, FYNNEI. The rearrangement joins TRBV2 to TRBJ2-1; 9 bases fit TRBD1. The specimen was peripheral blood. The TCR was taken from a woman in her 70s with acute or convalescent COVID-19. CDR3 bases: TGTGCCAGCAGCCACGGGACAGGGTTAATAGATGAGCAGTTCTTC. Translated: CASSHGTGLIDEQFF.